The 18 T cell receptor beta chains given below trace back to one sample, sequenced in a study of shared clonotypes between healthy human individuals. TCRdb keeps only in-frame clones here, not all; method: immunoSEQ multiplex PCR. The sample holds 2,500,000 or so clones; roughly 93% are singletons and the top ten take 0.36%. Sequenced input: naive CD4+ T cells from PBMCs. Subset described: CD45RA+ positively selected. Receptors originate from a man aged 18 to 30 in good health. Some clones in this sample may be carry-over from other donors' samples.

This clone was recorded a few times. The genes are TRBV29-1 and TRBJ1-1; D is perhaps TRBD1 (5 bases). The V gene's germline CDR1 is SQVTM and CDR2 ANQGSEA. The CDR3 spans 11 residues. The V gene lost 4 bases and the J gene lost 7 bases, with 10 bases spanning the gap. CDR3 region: CSVVRDIEAFF. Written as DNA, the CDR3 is TGCAGCGTTGTCAGGGATATTGAAGCTTTCTTT. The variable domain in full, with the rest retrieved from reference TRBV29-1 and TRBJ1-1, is SAVISQKPSRDICQRGTSLTIQCQVDSQVTMMFWYRQQPGQSLTLIATANQGSEATYESGFVIDKFPISRPNLTFSTLTVSNMSPEDSSIYLCSVVRDIEAFFGQGTRLTVV.

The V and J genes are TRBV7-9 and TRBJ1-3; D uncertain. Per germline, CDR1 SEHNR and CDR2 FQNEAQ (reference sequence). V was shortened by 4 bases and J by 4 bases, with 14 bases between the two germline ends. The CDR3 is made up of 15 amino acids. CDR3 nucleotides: TGTGCCAGCAGCTCCTCCCGGACGCTAGGAAACACCATATATTTT. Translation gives CASSSSRTLGNTIYF.

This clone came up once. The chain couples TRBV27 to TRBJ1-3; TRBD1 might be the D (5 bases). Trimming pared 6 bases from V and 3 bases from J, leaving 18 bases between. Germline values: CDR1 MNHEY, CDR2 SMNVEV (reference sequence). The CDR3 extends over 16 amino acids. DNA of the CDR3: TGTGCCAGCAGCGATCTCGCAGGGACTAGTGGAAACACCATATATTTT. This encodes CASSDLAGTSGNTIYF.

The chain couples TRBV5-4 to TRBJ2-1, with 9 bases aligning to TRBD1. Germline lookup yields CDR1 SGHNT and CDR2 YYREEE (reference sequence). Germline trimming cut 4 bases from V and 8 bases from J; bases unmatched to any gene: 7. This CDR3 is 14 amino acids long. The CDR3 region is CASSEGQGRDEQFF. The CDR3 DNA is TGTGCCAGCAGCGAAGGACAGGGGAGGGATGAGCAGTTCTTC.

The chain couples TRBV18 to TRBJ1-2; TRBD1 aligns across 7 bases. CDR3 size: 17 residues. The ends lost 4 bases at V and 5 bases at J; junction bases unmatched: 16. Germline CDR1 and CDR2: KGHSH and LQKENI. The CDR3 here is CASSLTGTAFPLYGYTF. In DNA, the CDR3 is TGTGCCAGCTCACTTACTGGGACAGCTTTCCCCCTTTATGGCTACACCTTC.

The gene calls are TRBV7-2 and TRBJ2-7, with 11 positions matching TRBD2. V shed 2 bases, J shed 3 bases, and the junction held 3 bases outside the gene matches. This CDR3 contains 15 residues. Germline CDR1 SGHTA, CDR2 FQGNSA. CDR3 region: CASSLTSGSFYEQYF. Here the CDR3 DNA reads TGTGCCAGCAGCTTAACTAGCGGGAGTTTCTACGAGCAGTACTTC. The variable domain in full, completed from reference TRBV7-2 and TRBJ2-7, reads GAGVSQSPSNKVTEKGKDVELRCDPISGHTALYWYRQSLGQGLEFLIYFQGNSAPDKSGLPSDRFSAERTGGSVSTLTIQRTQQEDSAVYLCASSLTSGSFYEQYFGPGTRLTVT.

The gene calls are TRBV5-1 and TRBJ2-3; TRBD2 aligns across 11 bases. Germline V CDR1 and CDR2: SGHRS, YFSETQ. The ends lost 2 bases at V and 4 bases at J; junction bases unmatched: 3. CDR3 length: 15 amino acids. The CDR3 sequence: CASSFGLAGPDTQYF. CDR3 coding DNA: TGCGCCAGCAGCTTCGGACTAGCGGGCCCAGATACGCAGTATTTT.

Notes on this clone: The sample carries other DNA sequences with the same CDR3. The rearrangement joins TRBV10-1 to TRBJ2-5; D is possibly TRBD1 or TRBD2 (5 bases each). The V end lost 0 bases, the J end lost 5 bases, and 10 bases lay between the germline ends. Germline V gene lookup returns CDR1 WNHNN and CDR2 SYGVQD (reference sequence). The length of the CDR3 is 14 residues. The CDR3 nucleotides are TGCGCCAGCAGTGAGTCGAGGGGTAGGGAGACCCAGTACTTC. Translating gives CASSESRGRETQYF.

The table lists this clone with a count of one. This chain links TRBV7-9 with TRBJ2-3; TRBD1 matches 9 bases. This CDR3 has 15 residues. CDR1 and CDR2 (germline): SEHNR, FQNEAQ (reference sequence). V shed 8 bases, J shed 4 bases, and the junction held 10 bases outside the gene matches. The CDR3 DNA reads TGTGCCAGCTCATTGGGACAGGGTTTTTCAGATACGCAGTATTTT. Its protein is CASSLGQGFSDTQYF.

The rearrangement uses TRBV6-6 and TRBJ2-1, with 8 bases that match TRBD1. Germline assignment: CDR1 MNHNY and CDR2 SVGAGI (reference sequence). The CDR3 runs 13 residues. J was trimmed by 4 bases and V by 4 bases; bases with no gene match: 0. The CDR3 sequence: CASSWDRYNEQFF. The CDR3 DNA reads TGTGCCAGCAGTTGGGACAGGTACAATGAGCAGTTCTTC.

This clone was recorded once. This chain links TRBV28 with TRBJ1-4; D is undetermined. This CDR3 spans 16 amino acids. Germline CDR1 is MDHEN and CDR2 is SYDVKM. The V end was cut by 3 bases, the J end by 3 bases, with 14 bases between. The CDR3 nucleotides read TGTGCCAGCAGTTTGTATGAGTCCCGGTCTAATGAAAAACTGTTTTTT. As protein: CASSLYESRSNEKLFF. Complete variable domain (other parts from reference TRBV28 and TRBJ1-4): DVKVTQSSRYLVKRTGEKVFLECVQDMDHENMFWYRQDPGLGLRLIYFSYDVKMKEKGDIPEGYSVSREKKERFSLILESASTNQTSMYLCASSLYESRSNEKLFFGSGTQLSVL.

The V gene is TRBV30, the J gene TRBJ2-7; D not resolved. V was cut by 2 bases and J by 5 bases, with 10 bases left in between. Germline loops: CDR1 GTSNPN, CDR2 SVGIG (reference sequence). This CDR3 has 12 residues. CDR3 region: CAWSRQPDEQYF. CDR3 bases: TGTGCCTGGAGTCGCCAGCCCGACGAGCAGTACTTC.

DNA for the CDR3: TGTGCCAGCAGCTTAGTGAGGGCCTGGAACACTGAAGCTTTCTTT. Its translation is CASSLVRAWNTEAFF. The chain carries TRBV7-9 and TRBJ1-1; D remains ambiguous. V shed 1 base and J shed 1 base, with 10 bases lying between them. Looked up from germline, CDR1 is SEHNR and CDR2 is FQNEAQ (reference sequence). The CDR3 spans 15 residues.

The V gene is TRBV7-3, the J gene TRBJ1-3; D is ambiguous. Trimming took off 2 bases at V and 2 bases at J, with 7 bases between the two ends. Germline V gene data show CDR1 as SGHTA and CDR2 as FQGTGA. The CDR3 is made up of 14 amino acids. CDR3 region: CASSLGPTGNTIYF. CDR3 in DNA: TGTGCCAGCAGCTTAGGACCTACTGGAAACACCATATATTTT.

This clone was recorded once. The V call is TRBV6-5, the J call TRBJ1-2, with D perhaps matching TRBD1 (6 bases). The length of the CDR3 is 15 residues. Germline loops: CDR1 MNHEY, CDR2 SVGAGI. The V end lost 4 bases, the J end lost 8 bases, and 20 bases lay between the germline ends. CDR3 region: CASSSIVRTASGYTF. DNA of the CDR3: TGTGCCAGCAGTTCCATCGTCCGGACAGCCTCGGGCTACACCTTC.

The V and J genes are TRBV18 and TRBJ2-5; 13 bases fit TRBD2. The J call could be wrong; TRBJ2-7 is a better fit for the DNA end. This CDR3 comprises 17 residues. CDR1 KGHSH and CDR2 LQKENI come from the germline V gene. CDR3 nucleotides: TGTGCCAGCTCACCTCCCACTAGCGGGAGGGTAGGGCTCGAGCAGTACTTC. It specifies CASSPPTSGRVGLEQYF.

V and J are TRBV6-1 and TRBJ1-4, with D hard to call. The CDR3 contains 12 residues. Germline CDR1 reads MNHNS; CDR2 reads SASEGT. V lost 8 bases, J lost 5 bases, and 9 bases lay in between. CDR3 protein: CASRAANEKLFF. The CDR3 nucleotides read TGTGCCAGCCGGGCAGCAAATGAAAAACTGTTTTTT.

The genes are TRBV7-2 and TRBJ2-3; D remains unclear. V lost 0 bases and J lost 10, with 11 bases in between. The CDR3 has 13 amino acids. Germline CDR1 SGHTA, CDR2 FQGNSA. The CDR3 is CASSLAFGHPQYF. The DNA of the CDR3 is TGTGCCAGCAGCTTAGCCTTTGGTCATCCGCAGTATTTT.